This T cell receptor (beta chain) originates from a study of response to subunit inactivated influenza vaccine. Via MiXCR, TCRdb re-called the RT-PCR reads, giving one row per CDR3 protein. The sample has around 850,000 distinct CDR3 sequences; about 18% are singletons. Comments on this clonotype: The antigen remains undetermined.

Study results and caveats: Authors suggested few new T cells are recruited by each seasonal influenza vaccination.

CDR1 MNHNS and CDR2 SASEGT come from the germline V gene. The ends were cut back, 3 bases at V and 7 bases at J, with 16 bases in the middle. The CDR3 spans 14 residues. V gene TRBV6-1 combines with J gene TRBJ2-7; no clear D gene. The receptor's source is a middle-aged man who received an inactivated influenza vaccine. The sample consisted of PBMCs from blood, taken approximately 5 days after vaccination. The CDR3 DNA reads TGTGCCAGCAGTGAGGCAGGCCTTCGTTATGAGCAGTACTTC. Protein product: CASSEAGLRYEQYF.